Shown below are 18 T cell receptor beta chains from a single sample sequenced in a study of T cell responses to AZD1222 COVID-19 vaccine. The repertoire was sequenced with immunoSEQ multiplex PCR; TCRdb's copy has only in-frame clones and lacks some. Among about 97,000 clones, around 89% were seen once, and the ten largest hold 7.5%. The specimen comprised peripheral blood, sampled on day 0 of AZD1222 vaccination. These TCRs come from an adult in good health.

The gene calls are TRBV11-2 and TRBJ2-2; TRBD2 agrees at 10 bases. The CDR3 is made up of 18 amino acids. CDR1 is SGHAT and CDR2 is FQNNGV in the germline V gene. The V gene end was trimmed by 2 bases and the J gene end by 4 bases; junction bases not matched to a gene: 10. CDR3 loop: CASSLIRSGRGRTGELFF. Here the CDR3 DNA reads TGTGCCAGCAGCTTAATTCGGAGCGGGAGGGGTCGCACCGGGGAGCTGTTTTTT.

This chain links TRBV7-2 with TRBJ1-5; possible D gene TRBD1, 6 bases. The ends were cut back, 0 bases at V and 4 bases at J, with 10 bases in the middle. The CDR3 runs 15 residues. Germline assignment: CDR1 SGHTA and CDR2 FQGNSA. CDR3 sequence: CASSLAPGVNQPQHF. The CDR3 bases are TGTGCCAGCAGCTTAGCCCCAGGGGTAAATCAGCCCCAGCATTTT. Variable domain in full (rest from reference TRBV7-2 and TRBJ1-5): GAGVSQSPSNKVTEKGKDVELRCDPISGHTALYWYRQSLGQGLEFLIYFQGNSAPDKSGLPSDRFSAERTGGSVSTLTIQRTQQEDSAVYLCASSLAPGVNQPQHFGDGTRLSIL.

This clone occurred once. The rearrangement joins TRBV5-4 to TRBJ2-6, with TRBD1 matching 9 bases. The germline CDR1 and CDR2 sequences are SGHNT and YYREEE (reference sequence). This CDR3 spans 17 amino acids. J gave up 4 bases and V 1 base, and 6 bases lay outside the gene matches. CDR3 sequence (DNA): TGTGCCAGCAGCTTGAGGACAGGGGCGGACGGGGCCAACGTCCTGACTTTC. The encoded protein is CASSLRTGADGANVLTF.

This clone appeared a few times. The V call is TRBV19, the J call TRBJ1-3; D is unresolved. The CDR3 spans 13 residues. V lost 7 bases to trimming and J lost 2 bases, with 9 bases between them. Germline CDR1 reads LNHDA; CDR2 reads SQIVND (reference sequence). DNA of the CDR3: TGTGCCAGTAAGGAGGACCCTGGAAACACCATATATTTT. This encodes CASKEDPGNTIYF.

The chain recombines TRBV28 with TRBJ1-2; TRBD1 aligns across 7 bases. With 5 bases clipped from V and 7 bases from J, the junction kept 13 bases outside the gene matches. This CDR3 is 15 amino acids long. CDR1 is MDHEN and CDR2 is SYDVKM in the germline V gene. In DNA, the CDR3 is TGTGCCAGCAGTCCCCCTACCGACAGGGACTTTGGCTACACCTTC. It encodes CASSPPTDRDFGYTF.

The chain links TRBV7-2 to TRBJ1-2; 12 bases fit TRBD1. CDR1 and CDR2 (germline): SGHTA, FQGNSA. The trim removed 3 bases at V and 8 bases at J, leaving 7 bases unmatched. This CDR3 is 15 amino acids long. CDR3 amino acids: CASSFRDRGLEGYTF. CDR3 nucleotide sequence: TGTGCCAGCAGCTTTCGGGACAGGGGGCTGGAGGGCTACACCTTC.

The V call is TRBV15, the J call TRBJ1-2; TRBD1 matches at 8 bases. CDR1 is LNHNV, CDR2 YYDKDF, per germline (reference sequence). J lost 2 bases, V lost 0 bases, and 2 bases had no gene match. The CDR3 sequence is 15 residues long. CDR3 sequence (DNA): TGTGCCACCAGCAGAGAGGCAGGGGGCAACTATGGCTACACCTTC. Protein product: CATSREAGGNYGYTF.

CDR3 bases: TGTGCCAGCAGCGAGCCAATCCCGCCCTATGGCTACACCTTC. It is translated as CASSEPIPPYGYTF. The chain joins TRBV9 to TRBJ1-2, with D uncertain. This CDR3 is built from 14 residues. V was clipped by 3 bases and J by 4 bases, with 13 bases between them. Germline CDR1 reads SGDLS; CDR2 reads YYNGEE.

This sequence joins TRBV7-6 and TRBJ2-1; 12 bases map to TRBD2. The CDR3 covers 15 residues. Germline V gives CDR1 SGHVS, CDR2 FNYEAQ. V trimming: 5 bases; J trimming: 9 bases; junction bases outside the gene matches: 8. CDR3 nucleotide sequence: TGTGCCAGCAGCCTCGCTAGCGGGGGGGCCGGTGAGCAGTTCTTC. Amino acid sequence: CASSLASGGAGEQFF.

This clone appeared once. The DNA for the CDR3 is TGCGCCAGCAGCCAAGAAACACATCCGGACTCTGGAAACACCATATATTTT. This gives the protein CASSQETHPDSGNTIYF. The rearrangement joins TRBV4-3 to TRBJ1-3, with no clear D. Germline V gene data show CDR1 as LGHNA and CDR2 as YSLEER. V lost 0 bases to trimming and J lost 0 bases, with 12 bases between them. The CDR3 loop spans 17 amino acids.

The V gene is TRBV12-2, the J gene TRBJ1-5. TRBV12-2 constitutes a pseudogene. The CDR3 length is 18 residues. The CDR3 loop is CASRPIGGAGAVNQPQHF. The CDR3, as DNA: TGTGCAAGTCGCCCAATTGGGGGGGCAGGGGCGGTCAATCAGCCCCAGCATTTT.

V and J are TRBV5-5 and TRBJ1-1, with 9 positions matching TRBD1. Per the germline V gene, CDR1 is SGHKS and CDR2 is YYEKEE (reference sequence). The CDR3 length is 15 residues. V was clipped by 2 bases and J by 1 base; unmatched bases: 3. The CDR3 DNA follows: TGTGCCAGCAGCTTCCTGACAGGGGGGAACACTGAAGCTTTCTTT. Its protein product is CASSFLTGGNTEAFF.

The CDR3 sequence is CASMKTGDEQFF. The CDR3, as DNA: TGCGCCAGCATGAAAACAGGGGATGAGCAGTTCTTC. The chain has TRBV10-2 and TRBJ2-1; 7 bases line up with TRBD1. The germline gives CDR1 WSHSY, CDR2 SAAADI. The CDR3 runs to 12 residues. Trimming at V came to 7 bases and at J to 8 bases, leaving 5 bases not matched to a gene.

This clone was observed once. The chain links TRBV7-7 to TRBJ2-5, with 9 nucleotides matching TRBD1. This CDR3 contains 14 residues. The V segment lost 4 bases and the J segment 3 bases; nucleotides outside the gene matches: 3. Germline V CDR1 and CDR2: SSHAT, FNYEAQ (reference sequence). In nucleotides, the CDR3 is TGTGCCAGCAGCTCCCGGGACAGGGAAGAGACCCAGTACTTC. Translating it yields CASSSRDREETQYF.

This chain links TRBV5-1 with TRBJ1-1; 7 nucleotides align to TRBD1. V was pared by 4 bases and J by 0 bases, with 9 bases of the junction left unmatched. The CDR3 has 16 amino acids. Germline V gives CDR1 SGHRS, CDR2 YFSETQ. The CDR3 loop is CASSPGQRPLNTEAFF. The CDR3 bases are TGCGCCAGCAGCCCGGGACAGAGGCCCTTGAACACTGAAGCTTTCTTT.

This clone was detected only once. The J gene is TRBJ2-5, the V gene TRBV7-2; TRBD2 matches at 9 bases. Germline-derived CDR1 and CDR2 are SGHTA and FQGNSA. Losses at the gene ends were 4 bases for V and 3 bases for J; bases not matched to a gene: 6. The CDR3 spans 15 residues. The CDR3 coding sequence is TGTGCCAGCAGCTCAGGGACTAGCCGTAAAGAGACCCAGTACTTC. This gives the protein CASSSGTSRKETQYF. Full variable domain (missing parts from reference TRBV7-2 and TRBJ2-5): GAGVSQSPSNKVTEKGKDVELRCDPISGHTALYWYRQSLGQGLEFLIYFQGNSAPDKSGLPSDRFSAERTGGSVSTLTIQRTQQEDSAVYLCASSSGTSRKETQYFGPGTRLLVL.

In its sample, this clone was seen once. This chain joins TRBV6-5 and TRBJ1-3; 8 bases agree with TRBD1. Germline V gene data show CDR1 as MNHEY and CDR2 as SVGAGI. This CDR3 has 15 residues. Trimming cost V 5 bases and J 2 bases; bases outside gene matches: 5. CDR3 loop: CASSLQGATGNTIYF. CDR3 nucleotide sequence: TGTGCCAGCAGTCTTCAGGGGGCCACTGGAAACACCATATATTTT.

The V and J genes are TRBV14 and TRBJ1-4; D is possibly TRBD1 (5 bases). Germline V gene data show CDR1 as SGHDN and CDR2 as FVKESK. V lost 0 bases and J lost 7, with 9 bases in between. The CDR3 has 14 residues. The CDR3 region has the DNA TGTGCCAGCAGCCAAGACGGGGCCGGTGAAAAACTGTTTTTT. This sequence encodes CASSQDGAGEKLFF.